The rows below give T cell receptor beta chains drawn from one sample of a study of control samples from healthy donors and cancer patients. Repertoires were generated with immunoSEQ multiplex PCR, while TCRdb's copy carries only in-frame clones and drops some. The repertoire has some 120,000 clones, 90% of them found once; the top ten carry 2% to 2.5%. Sequencing used blood. The receptors shown here come from a man aged 18-30 years in good health. Each CDR3 is given with its conserved first and last residue. The order of the fields is D gene, J gene, clone size, V gene, CDR3 DNA, CDR3 protein. D genes are given only for firm matches. The size of a clone is reported for some rows only, either as once, few or many, or as a class for expanded clones.

TRBD1 TRBJ1-3 NA TRBV15 TGTGCCACCAGCAGAGATGGGGGCAGGGGGCCTGGAAACACCATATATTTT CATSRDGGRGPGNTIYF
NA TRBJ1-1 NA TRBV27 TGTGCCAGCAGTCCGGACAAATGGGGCACTGAAGCTTTCTTT CASSPDKWGTEAFF
TRBD2 TRBJ2-1 once TRBV2 TGTGCCAGCCCGCTTTGGGGGGGTAGGAACAATGAGCAGTTCTTC CASPLWGGRNNEQFF
NA TRBJ1-5 once TRBV28 TGTGCCAGCAGTTTTGGGGGTAGCAATCAGCCCCAGCATTTT CASSFGGSNQPQHF
TRBD1 TRBJ2-2 few TRBV11-3 TGTGCCAGCAGAGGGACAGGGACGAACACCGGGGAGCTGTTTTTT CASRGTGTNTGELFF
TRBD1 TRBJ1-1 NA TRBV2 TGTGCCAGCAGCAGACAGGGAAACACTGAAGCTTTCTTT CASSRQGNTEAFF
NA TRBJ2-7 NA TRBV3-1/TRBV3-2 TGTGCCAGCAGCCACCAAGGGGTCGAGCAGTACTTC CASSHQGVEQYF
TRBD1 TRBJ2-7 NA TRBV6-1 TGTGCCAGCAGTGCAGCCGGGACAGGGCCTCCCTACGAGCAGTACTTC CASSAAGTGPPYEQYF
NA TRBJ2-2 NA TRBV9 TGTGCCAGCAGCGAAAGAGGATCCGGGGAGCTGTTTTTT CASSERGSGELFF
TRBD2 TRBJ2-2 NA TRBV7-2 TGTGCCAGCAGCTGGACTAGCGGGAGGGCCAACACCGGGGAGCTGTTTTTT CASSWTSGRANTGELFF
TRBD2 TRBJ2-5 once TRBV18 TGTGCCAGCTCACCGACCGAGACTAGCGTGGAGACCCAGTACTTC CASSPTETSVETQYF
NA TRBJ1-1 NA TRBV14 TGTGCCAGCAGCCAGGCTGCTGGGGGAGGGACTGAAGCTTTCTTT CASSQAAGGGTEAFF
NA TRBJ1-4 NA TRBV4-3 TGCGCCAGCAGCCCCCCCGGAGGCGTCCTGTTTTTT CASSPPGGVLFF
TRBD2 TRBJ2-7 NA TRBV10-1 TGCGCCAGCAGTGAGTCGGAGACTAGCGGGGAATACGAGCAGTACTTC CASSESETSGEYEQYF
NA TRBJ2-5 NA TRBV6-5 TGTGCCAGCAGCCAGGGGTTGAAAGAGACCCAGTACTTC CASSQGLKETQYF
NA TRBJ1-5 NA TRBV4-1 TGCGCCAGCAGCCAAGACCACAGGGCGCTGCCACAGCCCCAGCATTTT CASSQDHRALPQPQHF
NA TRBJ1-5 NA TRBV1 TGCACCAGCAGCCACCCGGACAGGGTGACTTGTCAGCCCCAGCATTTT CTSSHPDRVTCQPQHF
TRBD1 TRBJ2-7 NA TRBV29-1 TGCAGCGTGAGGACAGGGGGCAACAAGCAGTACTTC CSVRTGGNKQYF
TRBD1 TRBJ2-5 NA TRBV5-6 TGTGCCAGCAGCTCGACAGGGGCCGGCCAAGAGACCCAGTACTTC CASSSTGAGQETQYF
TRBD1 TRBJ1-5 NA TRBV30 TGTGCCTGGAGTGCGGGACAGATTAATCAGCCCCAGCATTTT CAWSAGQINQPQHF
TRBD2 TRBJ2-5 NA TRBV5-1 TGCGCCAGCAGCTTGAGGGGACTAGCGGGAGCCCCGGAGACCCAGTACTTC CASSLRGLAGAPETQYF
TRBD2 TRBJ2-1 NA TRBV18 TGTGCCAGCTCACCACCAGCCAGCGGGGGCCGCGATGAGCAGTTCTTC CASSPPASGGRDEQFF
NA TRBJ2-6 few TRBV7-9 TGTGCCAGCAGCTTACGGGGCGTCGGGGCCAACGTCCTGACTTTC CASSLRGVGANVLTF
TRBD1 TRBJ1-3 NA TRBV12-3/TRBV12-4 TGTGCCGGGACAGGGAGCGACACCATATATTTT CAGTGSDTIYF
NA TRBJ1-4 NA TRBV5-1 TGCGCCAGCAGCTTGGCCGGCGGGTCTAGTGAAAAACTGTTTTTT CASSLAGGSSEKLFF
NA TRBJ1-1 NA TRBV3-1/TRBV3-2 TGTGCCAGCAGCAAGGGACACCCCATTGGCACTGAAGCTTTCTTT CASSKGHPIGTEAFF
NA TRBJ2-2 NA TRBV5-4 TGTGCCAGCCGGCGGGCCGGGGAGCTGTTTTTT CASRRAGELFF
NA TRBJ2-1 NA TRBV2 TGTGCCAGCAGGGGTTTCAATGAGCAGTTCTTC CASRGFNEQFF
TRBD1 TRBJ1-6 NA TRBV18 TGTGCCAGCTCGCCCCAGGGGGATTCACCCCTCCACTTT CASSPQGDSPLHF
TRBD2 TRBJ2-3 NA TRBV9 TGTGCCAGCAGCGTCGCCACGGGGGGACCGGATACGCAGTATTTT CASSVATGGPDTQYF
NA TRBJ2-7 NA TRBV10-2 TGCGCCAGCAGTCGGGATCCTCAGATTCTAAAGGCTTCCCTGCTATACGAGCAGTACTTC CASSRDPQILKASLLYEQYF
NA TRBJ1-4 NA TRBV5-4 TGTGCCAGCAGTCTGGACAGCGTAACTAATGAAAAACTGTTTTTT CASSLDSVTNEKLFF
NA TRBJ2-2 NA TRBV27 TGTGCCAGCAGTCCCACGAACACCGGGGAGCTGTTTTTT CASSPTNTGELFF
NA TRBJ2-5 NA TRBV24-1 TGTGCCACCAGTGACCGGGACCGCAGGCCCCAGTACTTC CATSDRDRRPQYF
TRBD1 TRBJ1-1 once TRBV5-5 TGTGCCAGCAGCTTGGCATTGCGGACAGGGGGTGGGGACACTGAAGCTTTCTTT CASSLALRTGGGDTEAFF
TRBD2 TRBJ2-7 NA TRBV19 TGTGCCAGTAGTATAGGTGGCGGGGGGTCCTACGAGCAGTACTTC CASSIGGGGSYEQYF
TRBD1 TRBJ1-3 NA TRBV5-1 TGCGCCAGCAGCTTGGACGAGGGGGCCGGAAACACCATATATTTT CASSLDEGAGNTIYF
NA TRBJ1-5 NA TRBV19 TGTGCCAGTAGTGTTCAGGGGAGTCAGCCCCAGCATTTT CASSVQGSQPQHF
NA TRBJ1-1 NA TRBV10-2 TGCGCCAGCAGTGAGTCGACATGGGAAGGAGCTTTCTTT CASSESTWEGAFF
NA TRBJ2-6 NA TRBV6-2/TRBV6-3 TGTGCCAGCAGCCTCTCTGGGGCCAACGTCCTGACTTTC CASSLSGANVLTF
NA TRBJ1-2 NA TRBV25-1 TGTGCCAGCAGTGACCCTCAGGCGGTCTATGGCTACACCTTC CASSDPQAVYGYTF
TRBD2 TRBJ2-2 NA TRBV11-3 TGTGCCAGCAGCTTTCCTTTAGCGGGAGTCGGAACCGGGGAGCTGTTTTTT CASSFPLAGVGTGELFF
NA TRBJ1-1 NA TRBV12-3/TRBV12-4 TGTGCCAGCAGTTTTGATCGGTTCGCTGAAGCTTTCTTT CASSFDRFAEAFF
TRBD1 TRBJ2-3 NA TRBV18 TGTGCCAGCTCCTCCGGGACAGGGGAAGATACGCAGTATTTT CASSSGTGEDTQYF